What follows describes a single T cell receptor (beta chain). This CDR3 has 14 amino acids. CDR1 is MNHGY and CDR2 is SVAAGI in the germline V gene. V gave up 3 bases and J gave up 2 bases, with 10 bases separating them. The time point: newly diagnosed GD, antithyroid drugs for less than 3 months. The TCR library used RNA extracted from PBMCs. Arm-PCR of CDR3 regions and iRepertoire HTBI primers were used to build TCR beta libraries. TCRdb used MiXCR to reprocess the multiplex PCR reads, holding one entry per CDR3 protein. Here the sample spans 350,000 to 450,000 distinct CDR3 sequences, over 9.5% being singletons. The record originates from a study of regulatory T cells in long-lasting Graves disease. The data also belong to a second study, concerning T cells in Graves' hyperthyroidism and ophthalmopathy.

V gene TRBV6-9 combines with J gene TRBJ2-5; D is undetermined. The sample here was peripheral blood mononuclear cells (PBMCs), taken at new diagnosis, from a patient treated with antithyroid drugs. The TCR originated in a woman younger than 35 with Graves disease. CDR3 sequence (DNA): TGTGCCAGCAGTTACTCTCAAGTTCAAGAGACCCAGTACTTC. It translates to CASSYSQVQETQYF.